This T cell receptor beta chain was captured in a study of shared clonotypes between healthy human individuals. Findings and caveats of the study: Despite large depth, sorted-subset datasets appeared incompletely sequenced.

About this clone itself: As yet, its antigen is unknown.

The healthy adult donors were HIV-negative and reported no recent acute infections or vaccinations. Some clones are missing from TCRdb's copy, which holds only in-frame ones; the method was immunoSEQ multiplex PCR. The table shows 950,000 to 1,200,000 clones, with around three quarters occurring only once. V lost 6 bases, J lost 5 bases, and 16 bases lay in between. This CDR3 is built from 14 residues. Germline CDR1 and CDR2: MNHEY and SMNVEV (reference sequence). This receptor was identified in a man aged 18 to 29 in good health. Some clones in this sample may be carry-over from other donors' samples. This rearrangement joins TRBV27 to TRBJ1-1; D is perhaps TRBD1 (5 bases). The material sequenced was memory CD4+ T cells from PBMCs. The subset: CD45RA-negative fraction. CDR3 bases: TGTGCCAGCAGCCCTCGAGGGGCTTGGACTGAAGCTTTCTTT. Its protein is CASSPRGAWTEAFF.